One sample yielded the 3 T cell receptor beta chains listed below, sequenced in a study of identical twins. TCRdb reprocessed the 5' RACE reads with MiXCR, giving one entry per CDR3 protein. The data show 690,000 or so distinct CDR3 sequences, with 8.5% to 9% seen just once and approximately 0.94% held by the top ten. The same specimen was also included in a second study, on yellow fever vaccine responses in identical twins.

The sequenced sample was PBMCs. The receptors were sampled from a woman aged 18-35 years in good health.

This clonotype appeared a few times. The chain carries TRBV29-1 and TRBJ2-7, with a weak D call TRBD2 (6 bases). Germline V lookup: CDR1 SQVTM, CDR2 ANQGSEA. The germline V and J ends were trimmed by 6 bases and 6 bases, with 12 bases remaining between them. The CDR3 covers 11 residues. In DNA form, the CDR3 reads TGCAGCGTCCTGGGGGGTGGCGAGCAGTACTTC. It is translated as CSVLGGGEQYF.

This clonotype was recorded only once. J is TRBJ2-5 and V is TRBV5-1; a possible D gene is TRBD2 (6 bases). V was trimmed by 1 base and J by 5 bases, leaving 15 bases between them. Germline CDR1 is SGHRS and CDR2 is YFSETQ. The CDR3 runs to 15 residues. The CDR3 spells CASSLTSSVVETQYF. The DNA of the CDR3 is TGCGCCAGCAGCTTGACTAGCTCTGTCGTGGAGACCCAGTACTTC.

The chain has TRBV28 and TRBJ2-7, with 13 positions matching TRBD2. V trimming: 2 bases; J trimming: 2 bases; junction bases outside the gene matches: 3. The CDR3 sequence is 16 residues long. Germline V gives CDR1 MDHEN, CDR2 SYDVKM. The CDR3 loop reads CASSLTSGGATYEQYF. Here the CDR3 DNA reads TGTGCCAGCAGTTTAACTAGCGGGGGGGCCACCTACGAGCAGTACTTC.